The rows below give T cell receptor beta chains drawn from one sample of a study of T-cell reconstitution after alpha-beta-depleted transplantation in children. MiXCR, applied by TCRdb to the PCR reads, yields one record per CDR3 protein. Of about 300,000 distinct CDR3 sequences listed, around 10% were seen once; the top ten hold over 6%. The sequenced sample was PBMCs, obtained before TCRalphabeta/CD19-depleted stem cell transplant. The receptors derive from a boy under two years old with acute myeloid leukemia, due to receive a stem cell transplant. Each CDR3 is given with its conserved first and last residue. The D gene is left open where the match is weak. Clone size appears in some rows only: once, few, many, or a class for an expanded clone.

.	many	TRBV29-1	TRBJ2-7	CSVGTEGYEQYF	TGCAGCGTTGGGACCGAAGGGTACGAGCAGTACTTC
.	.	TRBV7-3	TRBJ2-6	CASSPNVVVSGANVLTF	TGTGCCAGCAGCCCGAACGTTGTCGTCTCTGGGGCCAACGTCCTGACTTTC
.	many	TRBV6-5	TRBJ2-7	CASSYSFRESSYEQYF	TGTGCCAGCAGTTACTCATTCCGGGAGAGCTCCTACGAGCAGTACTTC
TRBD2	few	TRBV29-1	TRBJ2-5	CSVPSGGSETQYF	TGCAGCGTCCCTAGCGGGGGGTCGGAGACCCAGTACTTC
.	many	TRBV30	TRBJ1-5	CAWNPKGMNSNQPQHF	TGTGCCTGGAACCCTAAAGGGATGAATAGCAATCAGCCCCAGCATTTT
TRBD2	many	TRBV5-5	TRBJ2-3	CASSLLAGSTSTDTQYF	TGTGCCAGCAGCTTGCTAGCGGGTTCCACGAGCACAGATACGCAGTATTTT
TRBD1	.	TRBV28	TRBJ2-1	CASSLPGTGGGYNEQFF	TGTGCCAGCAGTTTGCCCGGGACAGGGGGAGGGTACAATGAGCAGTTCTTC
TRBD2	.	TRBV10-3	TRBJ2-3	CAISERTSVGLTFNTDTQYF	TGTGCCATCAGTGAAAGGACTAGCGTGGGGCTTACTTTCAACACAGATACGCAGTATTTT
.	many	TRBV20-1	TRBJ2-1	CSSPTRDDNEQFF	TGCTCATCCCCGACTAGAGACGACAATGAGCAGTTCTTC
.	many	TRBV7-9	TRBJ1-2	CASSSLTDYGYTF	TGTGCCAGCAGCTCTTTGACAGACTATGGCTACACCTTC
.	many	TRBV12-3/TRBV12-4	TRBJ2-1	CASSPANRGYNEQFF	TGTGCCAGCAGCCCCGCAAACCGTGGCTACAATGAGCAGTTCTTC
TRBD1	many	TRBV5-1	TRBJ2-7	CASSLTPRQGEYEQYF	TGCGCCAGCAGTTTAACCCCCCGACAGGGGGAATACGAGCAGTACTTC
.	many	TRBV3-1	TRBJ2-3	CASSQDEGSTDTQYF	TGTGCCAGCAGCCAAGATGAGGGTAGCACAGATACGCAGTATTTT
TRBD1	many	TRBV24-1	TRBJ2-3	CATSDRQGETDTQYF	TGTGCCACCAGTGATAGACAGGGGGAAACAGATACGCAGTATTTT
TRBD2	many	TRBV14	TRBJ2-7	CASSQGEREAYEQYF	TGTGCCAGCAGCCAAGGGGAGCGGGAAGCCTACGAGCAGTACTTC
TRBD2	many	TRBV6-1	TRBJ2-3	CASSNPGGGPTDTQYF	TGTGCCAGCAGCAACCCTGGCGGGGGTCCCACAGATACGCAGTATTTT
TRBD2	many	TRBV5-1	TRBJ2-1	CASTSRTGLAGGPSYNEQFF	TGCGCCAGCACCTCAAGGACAGGACTAGCGGGAGGGCCTTCCTACAATGAGCAGTTCTTC
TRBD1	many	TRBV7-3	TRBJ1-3	CASSLTTGAGNTIYF	TGTGCCAGCAGCTTAACCACAGGGGCTGGAAACACCATATATTTT
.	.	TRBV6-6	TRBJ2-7	CASSYSEVYEQYF	TGTGCCAGCAGTTACTCGGAAGTCTACGAGCAGTACTTC
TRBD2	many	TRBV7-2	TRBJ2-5	CASSLARLAGSQETQYF	TGTGCCAGCAGCTTAGCGAGGCTAGCGGGGAGCCAAGAGACCCAGTACTTC
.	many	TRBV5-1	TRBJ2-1	CASSPLDSSYNEQFF	TGCGCCAGCAGCCCACTGGACAGCTCCTACAATGAGCAGTTCTTC
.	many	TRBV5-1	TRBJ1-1	CASSLRGDTEAFF	TGCGCCAGCAGCCTGAGGGGGGACACTGAAGCTTTCTTT
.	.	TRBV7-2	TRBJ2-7	CASSLQRTVPYEQYF	TGTGCCAGCAGCTTACAAAGGACAGTTCCCTACGAGCAGTACTTC
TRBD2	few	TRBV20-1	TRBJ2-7	CSANRAGSELYEQYF	TGCAGTGCTAACAGAGCGGGATCGGAACTTTACGAGCAGTACTTC
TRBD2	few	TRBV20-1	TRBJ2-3	CSARKGTGGGTDTQYF	TGCAGTGCTAGAAAGGGGACGGGAGGGGGCACAGATACGCAGTATTTT
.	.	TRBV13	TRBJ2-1	CASSFWDSSSYNEQFF	TGTGCCAGCAGTTTTTGGGACTCTTCTTCCTACAATGAGCAGTTCTTC
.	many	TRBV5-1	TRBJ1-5	CASSLEGGSNQPQHF	TGCGCCAGCAGCTTGGAAGGAGGCAGCAATCAGCCCCAGCATTTT